This TCR beta chain was retrieved from a study of cytomegalovirus exposure and HLA in healthy donors. The germline V gene has CDR1 SGHTA and CDR2 FQGNSA. The CDR3 runs 14 residues. Trimming took 5 bases from V and 0 from J, leaving 10 bases between them. Sequencing used immunoSEQ multiplex PCR; TCRdb keeps in-frame clones, though not all of them. The sample records 150,000 to 200,000 clones, 86% being singletons. The V gene is TRBV7-2, the J gene TRBJ1-1; the D gene is possibly TRBD1 (5 bases). The TCR comes from a man aged 18 to 30 in good health and CMV-seropositive. Sequencing input: PBMCs. CDR3 amino acids: CASSITGLNTEAFF. The CDR3 coding sequence is TGTGCCAGCAGCATAACAGGCCTGAACACTGAAGCTTTCTTT.